This TCR beta chain stems from a study of cytomegalovirus exposure and HLA in healthy donors. General observations from the study: An analysis done earlier found most TCR beta V segments productive about 87% or about 30% of the time.

Points on this clone: The antigen remains undetermined.

V dropped 4 bases and J dropped 1; count of bases not matched to a gene: 8. The CDR3 has 19 residues. Per germline, CDR1 SNHLY and CDR2 FYNNEI. This PCR relied on a set of 60 Vbeta primers and 13 Jbeta primers. TCRdb keeps only in-frame clones here, not all; method: immunoSEQ multiplex PCR. The table counts 50,000 to 70,000 clones; less than 4.5% lies in the top ten. The receptor comes from a woman between 18 and 29 years old in good health and CMV-seronegative. The chain has TRBV2 and TRBJ2-3; 16 bases map to TRBD2. What was sequenced was PBMCs. CDR3 nucleotides: TGTGCCAGCAGTGGAACCGGGACTAGCGGGAGGGGAGGCACAGATACGCAGTATTTT. Translating gives CASSGTGTSGRGGTDTQYF.